The 23 T cell receptor beta chains in this list originate from one sample, sequenced in a study of T-cell memory formation after mild COVID-19. TCRdb fed the 5' RACE reads into MiXCR, producing one record per CDR3 protein. This sample carries approximately 150,000 distinct CDR3 sequences, approximately 15% of them seen once, and the ten largest clones take over 12%. The material sequenced was PBMCs or a T cell subset sorted from them (not recorded which). The receptors were gathered from an adult woman who had mild COVID-19 (a few samples of this study predate the infection). Cell type and time point are not known.

This clonotype showed up just a few times. This chain connects TRBV7-8 to TRBJ1-1; no clear D gene. The CDR3 is 15 residues long. Trimming left V 2 bases short and J 1 base short, with 11 bases between. Germline V gene data show CDR1 as SGHVS and CDR2 as FQNEAQ. The CDR3 DNA sequence: TGTGCCAGCAGCTTATTAGGGTTGCAGAACACTGAAGCTTTCTTT. Protein product: CASSLLGLQNTEAFF.

The genes are TRBV29-1 and TRBJ1-2, with no clear D. Germline V CDR1 and CDR2: SQVTM, ANQGSEA. The CDR3 is 16 amino acids. The V end lost 6 bases, the J end lost 0 bases, and 20 bases lay between the germline ends. The CDR3 region is CSVPTNPRIANYGYTF. CDR3 nucleotides: TGCAGCGTCCCAACCAATCCACGGATAGCTAACTATGGCTACACCTTC.

This chain connects TRBV7-2 to TRBJ2-1, with D perhaps TRBD1 (6 bases). The V end was cut by 0 bases, the J end by 7 bases, with 10 bases between. Per germline, CDR1 SGHTA and CDR2 FQGNSA. The CDR3 is 14 amino acids. CDR3 DNA sequence: TGTGCCAGCAGCTTAGCTACAGGGCCTAATGAGCAGTTCTTC. This gives the protein CASSLATGPNEQFF.

This clonotype was detected only a few times. The J gene is TRBJ1-1, the V gene TRBV27; 7 nucleotides align to TRBD1. The trim removed 2 bases at V and 4 bases at J, leaving 7 bases unmatched. There are 15 residues in the CDR3. Per germline, CDR1 MNHEY and CDR2 SMNVEV (reference sequence). CDR3 sequence (DNA): TGTGCCAGCAGTTTAGTCAGGGGGGCTGGCACTGAAGCTTTCTTT. Protein sequence: CASSLVRGAGTEAFF.

This clonotype was observed a handful of times. The chain links TRBV27 to TRBJ2-2; 7 nucleotides match TRBD1. Germline V CDR1 and CDR2: MNHEY, SMNVEV (reference sequence). After removal of 4 bases from V and 6 bases from J, the junction contained 5 bases not matched to a gene. The CDR3 runs 14 residues. The CDR3 loop is CASSSSQGAGELFF. CDR3 DNA sequence: TGTGCCAGCAGTTCCTCTCAGGGGGCCGGGGAGCTGTTTTTT.

The sample holds a few counts of this clonotype. CDR3: CASSRDGRGTYNEQFF. DNA of the CDR3: TGTGCCAGCAGTCGGGACGGCAGGGGGACCTACAATGAGCAGTTCTTC. V gene TRBV6-5 combines with J gene TRBJ2-1; TRBD1 aligns across 7 bases. V was clipped by 5 bases and J by 2 bases; unmatched bases: 9. Germline V gene sequence: CDR1 MNHEY, CDR2 SVGAGI. The CDR3 extends over 16 amino acids.

This clonotype was observed a handful of times. The rearrangement joins TRBV4-2 to TRBJ2-4, with 13 bases lining up with TRBD2. The CDR3 has 15 amino acids. V dropped 1 base and J dropped 10; count of bases not matched to a gene: 4. Germline CDR1 is LGHNA and CDR2 is YNFKEQ. The CDR3 nucleotides read TGTGCCAGCAGCCAAGCCGGGACTAGCGGGGAAATTCAGTACTTC. Translated: CASSQAGTSGEIQYF.

This clonotype was seen more than once but under ten times. The chain has TRBV6-2 or TRBV6-3 and TRBJ2-2, with D possibly TRBD2 on 6 matching bases. Trimming left V 0 bases short and J 3 bases short, with 8 bases between. Germline V gene lookup returns CDR1 MNHEY and CDR2 SVGEGT. The CDR3 consists of 15 residues. CDR3 nucleotide sequence: TGTGCCAGCAGTTACTCAGGAGGGGACACCGGGGAGCTGTTTTTT. Translating gives CASSYSGGDTGELFF.

This clonotype was observed a handful of times. The chain couples TRBV7-9 to TRBJ2-4, with 8 bases identical to TRBD1. This CDR3 region has 16 residues. After removal of 2 bases from V and 0 bases from J, the junction contained 3 bases not matched to a gene. CDR1 is SEHNR, CDR2 FQNEAQ, per germline (reference sequence). This CDR3 is CASSLQGAVAKNIQYF. The CDR3 DNA reads TGTGCCAGCAGCTTACAGGGGGCAGTAGCCAAAAACATTCAGTACTTC. Using reference TRBV7-9 and TRBJ2-4 for the parts outside the CDR3, the full variable domain is DTGVSQNPRHKITKRGQNVTFRCDPISEHNRLYWYRQTLGQGPEFLTYFQNEAQLEKSRLLSDRFSAERPKGSFSTLEIQRTEQGDSAMYLCASSLQGAVAKNIQYFGAGTRLSVL.

This clonotype was recorded a few times. CDR3 protein: CASSLSGAKNIQYF. CDR3 bases: TGTGCCAGCAGCCTCTCGGGGGCCAAAAACATTCAGTACTTC. This rearrangement joins TRBV13 to TRBJ2-4; weak D call: TRBD2 (5 bases). Germline V CDR1 and CDR2: PRHDT, FYEKMQ (reference sequence). Between the trimmed V and J ends, which lost 5 bases and 1 base, there was a span of 9 bases. The CDR3 extends over 14 amino acids. The complete variable domain, with remaining parts taken from reference TRBV13 and TRBJ2-4, reads AAGVIQSPRHLIKEKRETATLKCYPIPRHDTVYWYQQGPGQDPQFLISFYEKMQSDKGSIPDRFSAQQFSDYHSELNMSSLELGDSALYFCASSLSGAKNIQYFGAGTRLSVL.

This clonotype was observed at least ten times. The V gene is TRBV7-2, the J gene TRBJ1-5, with D unresolved. Germline CDR1 reads SGHTA; CDR2 reads FQGNSA. This CDR3 has 13 amino acids. V lost 2 bases and J 2 bases, leaving 4 bases between the germline ends. CDR3 nucleotide sequence: TGTGCCAGCAGCTTACGAGGCAATCAGCCCCAGCATTTT. It encodes CASSLRGNQPQHF.

The chain recombines TRBV7-3 with TRBJ2-3, with D perhaps TRBD1 (6 bases). The CDR3 runs 16 residues. V dropped 3 bases and J dropped 4 bases, with 17 bases sitting between them. Germline lookup yields CDR1 SGHTA and CDR2 FQGTGA. The CDR3: CASSLGWGPSADTQYF. For the CDR3, the DNA is TGTGCCAGCAGCTTGGGATGGGGGCCAAGCGCAGATACGCAGTATTTT.

This clonotype has more than one count but fewer than ten. This chain links TRBV7-9 with TRBJ2-5, with D possibly being TRBD1 (6 bases). Trimming pared 0 bases from V and 5 bases from J, leaving 19 bases between. Germline V gives CDR1 SEHNR, CDR2 FQNEAQ (reference sequence). CDR3 length: 17 residues. The chain's CDR3 is CASSLAGRGMYMETQYF. CDR3 DNA: TGTGCCAGCAGCTTAGCTGGCAGGGGAATGTACATGGAGACCCAGTACTTC.

V usage is TRBV5-1 and J usage is TRBJ2-1; D is undetermined. Germline V gene sequence: CDR1 SGHRS, CDR2 YFSETQ. The CDR3 extends over 13 amino acids. V dropped 4 bases and J dropped 5 bases, with 10 bases sitting between them. The CDR3 sequence: CASSVGRNNEQFF. CDR3 nucleotide sequence: TGCGCCAGCAGCGTTGGTAGAAACAATGAGCAGTTCTTC.

This clonotype was seen a few times. The chain employs TRBV5-1 and TRBJ2-3, with 7 bases matching TRBD1. Trimming cost V 4 bases and J 5 bases; bases outside gene matches: 7. The germline V gene has CDR1 SGHRS and CDR2 YFSETQ. This CDR3 region has 14 residues. CDR3 sequence: CASSLDRAGDTQYF. In DNA, the CDR3 is TGCGCCAGCAGCCTCGACAGGGCTGGAGATACGCAGTATTTT. Full variable domain (rest looked up from reference TRBV5-1 and TRBJ2-3): KAGVTQTPRYLIKTRGQQVTLSCSPISGHRSVSWYQQTPGQGLQFLFEYFSETQRNKGNFPGRFSGRQFSNSRSEMNVSTLELGDSALYLCASSLDRAGDTQYFGPGTRLTVL.

J is TRBJ2-4 and V is TRBV14, with 7 bases that match TRBD1. Germline V gene data show CDR1 as SGHDN and CDR2 as FVKESK. The ends lost 2 bases at V and 4 bases at J; junction bases unmatched: 8. The CDR3 extends over 16 amino acids. The CDR3 spells CASSQTIGTEKNIQYF. The CDR3 bases are TGTGCCAGCAGCCAAACTATCGGGACAGAAAAAAACATTCAGTACTTC.

The rearrangement links TRBV4-1 to TRBJ2-1; D not certain. V lost 3 bases, J lost 8 bases, and 8 bases lay in between. The germline V gene encodes CDR1 MGHRA and CDR2 YSYEKL. The CDR3 runs to 12 residues. The CDR3, as DNA: TGCGCCAGCAGCCAGCACCGGGATGAGCAGTTCTTC. Amino acid sequence: CASSQHRDEQFF.

This chain uses TRBV2 with TRBJ1-5, with D unclear. Germline V gene data show CDR1 as SNHLY and CDR2 as FYNNEI. The CDR3 covers 14 residues. Trimming stripped 3 bases from V and 1 base from J, with 7 bases between. CDR3 loop: CASSDRRSNQPQHF. In nucleotides, the CDR3 is TGTGCCAGCAGTGACCGAAGGAGCAATCAGCCCCAGCATTTT.

This sequence joins TRBV7-3 and TRBJ1-1, with D uncertain. CDR1 is SGHTA and CDR2 is FQGTGA in the germline V gene. The CDR3 totals 14 residues. Trimming removed 2 bases from V and 4 bases from J, with 11 bases in between. The CDR3 DNA follows: TGTGCCAGCAGCTTAGGGATGCGGGGCACTGAAGCTTTCTTT. It is translated as CASSLGMRGTEAFF.

This clonotype was counted a few times. The rearrangement joins TRBV12-3 or TRBV12-4 to TRBJ2-2, with TRBD1 identical over 7 bases. Germline trimming cut 3 bases from V and 6 bases from J; bases unmatched to any gene: 7. There are 15 residues in the CDR3. DNA for the CDR3: TGTGCCAGCAGTTTCGTGGGACAGAAGGCCGGGGAGCTGTTTTTT. Translating gives CASSFVGQKAGELFF.

The rearrangement uses TRBV7-9 and TRBJ2-1; TRBD1 matches at 8 bases. The junction had 0 bases not matched to a gene; V was cut back by 2 bases and J by 9 bases. The CDR3 totals 12 residues. Per the germline V gene, CDR1 is SEHNR and CDR2 is FQNEAQ (reference sequence). The CDR3 coding sequence is TGTGCCAGCAGCTTAACAGGGGGTGAGCAGTTCTTC. Encoded protein: CASSLTGGEQFF.

This clonotype was counted only a few times. CDR3 sequence (DNA): TGTGCCACCAGTGATTTAGGGGACGGCGCGATTCGTAGGTGGTACTTC. It is translated as CATSDLGDGAIRRWYF. The chain carries TRBV24-1 and TRBJ2-7, with D perhaps assigned TRBD1 or TRBD2 (5 bases each). The CDR3 sequence is 16 residues long. The V gene lost 1 base and the J gene lost 12 bases, with 24 bases spanning the gap. The germline gives CDR1 KGHDR, CDR2 SFDVKD.

This clonotype showed up just a few times. V gene TRBV29-1 combines with J gene TRBJ2-3; D unresolved. Germline V gene sequence: CDR1 SQVTM, CDR2 ANQGSEA. The V end lost 4 bases, the J end lost 0 bases, and 8 bases lay between the germline ends. The CDR3 extends over 13 amino acids. The CDR3 protein is CSVVFPSTDTQYF. CDR3 sequence (DNA): TGCAGCGTTGTCTTTCCTAGCACAGATACGCAGTATTTT.